This T cell receptor (beta chain) was retrieved from a study of early stage breast cancer tumors. Study background: ER+/PR+/HER2- status applied to about 70% of the 16 invasive breast tumors. Among approximately 12 ER+/PR+/HER2- tumors, eight were ductal, four lobular.

Concerning this clone: Its target is not known.

Germline-derived CDR1 and CDR2 are SGDLS and YYNGEE. This CDR3 is 17 amino acids long. Trimming took 4 bases from V and 3 from J; bases not matched to a gene: 7. General study findings and limits: Tumor and normal breast were distinguished via blood comparison in most of the 16 patients. Tumors had 2 to 3-fold higher T cell density and higher clonality than adjacent normal breast tissue.

The repertoire was sequenced with immunoSEQ multiplex PCR; TCRdb's copy has only in-frame clones and lacks some. The data hold 20,000 or so clones, with about 80% observed a single time. The receptor's source is a person aged 55 to 75 with breast cancer. The rearrangement uses TRBV9 and TRBJ2-1, with TRBD2 matching over 13 bases. The sample consisted of blood. CDR3 sequence reads: CASSPRLAGGSYNEQFF. In nucleotides, the CDR3 is TGTGCCAGCAGCCCCAGACTAGCGGGAGGAAGCTACAATGAGCAGTTCTTC. Looking up the rest from reference TRBV9 and TRBJ2-1 gives the full variable domain: DSGVTQTPKHLITATGQRVTLRCSPRSGDLSVYWYQQSLDQGLQFLIQYYNGEERAKGNILERFSAQQFPDLHSELNLSSLELGDSALYFCASSPRLAGGSYNEQFFGPGTRLTVL.